Each of the 25 T cell receptor beta chains below was sequenced from the same sample in a study of blood T cell repertoires in COVID-19. TCRdb keeps only in-frame clones here, not all; method: immunoSEQ multiplex PCR. The table records 25,000 to 30,000 clones, about 89% of them present only once. Sequenced material: peripheral blood. Receptors originate from a man aged 65 to 79 with active COVID-19.

This clone has only a few counts. This chain joins TRBV4-1 and TRBJ2-7; no firm D call. Germline CDR1 and CDR2: MGHRA and YSYEKL. CDR3 length: 18 amino acids. V dropped 0 bases and J dropped 0 bases, with 18 bases sitting between them. The CDR3 DNA reads TGCGCCAGCAGCCAAGACCCTGGGTTCACAGAGTCCTCCTACGAGCAGTACTTC. Encoded protein: CASSQDPGFTESSYEQYF.

The chain couples TRBV3-1 (or the pseudogene TRBV3-2) to TRBJ1-1; D gene ambiguous. The CDR3 extends over 13 amino acids. The germline CDR1 and CDR2 sequences are LGHDT and YNNKEL (reference sequence). Trimming removed 0 bases from V and 9 bases from J, with 11 bases in between. CDR3 residues: CASSQDSAGKAFF. CDR3 DNA: TGTGCCAGCAGCCAAGATTCTGCGGGAAAAGCTTTCTTT.

The gene calls are TRBV5-4 and TRBJ1-6; TRBD1 agrees at 9 bases. The J segment lost 13 bases and the V segment lost 4 bases, leaving 3 bases of the junction unmatched. This CDR3 spans 12 amino acids. In germline, CDR1 is SGHNT, CDR2 YYREEE (reference sequence). The chain's CDR3 is CASSADRGPLHF. The CDR3 DNA is TGTGCCAGCAGCGCGGACAGGGGCCCCCTCCACTTT.

This sequence joins TRBV6-5 and TRBJ1-4; TRBD1 might be the D (6 bases). V was pared by 6 bases and J by 2 bases, with 13 bases between. From germline, CDR1 is MNHEY and CDR2 SVGAGI. The CDR3 loop spans 15 amino acids. The CDR3 reads CASRAPTGTNEKLFF. The CDR3 DNA reads TGTGCCAGCAGGGCCCCCACAGGGACTAATGAAAAACTGTTTTTT.

The rearrangement links TRBV7-2 to TRBJ2-3; 9 bases are a match to TRBD2. The CDR3 sequence is 18 residues long. The junction had 10 bases not matched to a gene; V was cut back by 1 base and J by 2 bases. Germline V gene data show CDR1 as SGHTA and CDR2 as FQGNSA. CDR3 DNA sequence: TGTGCCAGCAGCTTAGGTCCTCCGGGCGGGGGGGCCACAGATACGCAGTATTTT. Translating gives CASSLGPPGGGATDTQYF.

The gene calls are TRBV5-1 and TRBJ2-3; tentatively, D is TRBD1 (5 bases). Germline CDR1 is SGHRS and CDR2 is YFSETQ. With 1 base removed from V and 6 bases from J, the gap between germline ends came to 6 bases. This CDR3 comprises 12 residues. The DNA of the CDR3 is TGCGCCAGCAGCTTGCAGGGTGATACGCAGTATTTT. It translates to CASSLQGDTQYF. The variable domain in full, completed from reference TRBV5-1 and TRBJ2-3, reads KAGVTQTPRYLIKTRGQQVTLSCSPISGHRSVSWYQQTPGQGLQFLFEYFSETQRNKGNFPGRFSGRQFSNSRSEMNVSTLELGDSALYLCASSLQGDTQYFGPGTRLTVL.

This chain links TRBV5-5 with TRBJ1-5; D is ambiguous. CDR1 SGHKS and CDR2 YYEKEE come from the germline V gene (reference sequence). The CDR3 runs 15 residues. V was pared by 2 bases and J by 5 bases, with 14 bases between. CDR3 coding DNA: TGTGCCAGCAGCTTTCAAGCGGGGAGAGATCAGCCCCAGCATTTT. Protein: CASSFQAGRDQPQHF.

This chain uses TRBV9 with TRBJ1-1; tentative D call: TRBD1 (5 bases). The V and J ends lost 0 bases and 3 bases respectively, with 18 bases between them. Per the germline V gene, CDR1 is SGDLS and CDR2 is YYNGEE. This CDR3 is 17 amino acids long. The CDR3 protein is CASSVAPAGRGDTEAFF. The DNA for the CDR3 is TGTGCCAGCAGCGTAGCTCCAGCGGGGAGGGGAGACACTGAAGCTTTCTTT.

V is TRBV20-1 and J is TRBJ1-5, with D possibly being TRBD1 (5 bases). Trimming took off 3 bases at V and 0 bases at J, with 15 bases between the two ends. CDR1 and CDR2 from the germline V gene are DFQATT and SNEGSKA (reference sequence). The CDR3 is made up of 16 amino acids. CDR3 nucleotides: TGCAGTGCTAGTGGGACTGAGGTTTATAGCAATCAGCCCCAGCATTTT. Protein product: CSASGTEVYSNQPQHF.

The rearrangement links TRBV9 to TRBJ2-7; 10 bases align to TRBD2. Germline values: CDR1 SGDLS, CDR2 YYNGEE. The V gene end was trimmed by 3 bases and the J gene end by 5 bases; junction bases not matched to a gene: 8. The CDR3 length is 15 residues. CDR3 sequence: CASSARGTSVHEQYF. The DNA of the CDR3 is TGTGCCAGCAGCGCCCGGGGGACTAGCGTACACGAGCAGTACTTC.

The V call is TRBV6-2 or TRBV6-3, the J call TRBJ2-2, with 9 nucleotides matching TRBD1. CDR1 and CDR2 (germline): MNHEY, SVGEGT. CDR3 length equals 18 residues. V shed 6 bases, J shed 4 bases, and the junction held 15 bases outside the gene matches. CDR3 bases: TGTGCCAGCAGCTCCCTCCGGGACAGGGTCTGGTCCACCGGGGAGCTGTTTTTT. Its protein is CASSSLRDRVWSTGELFF.

The rearrangement links TRBV5-1 to TRBJ2-1; D perhaps matches TRBD1 (6 bases). CDR1 is SGHRS, CDR2 YFSETQ, per germline. This CDR3 has 14 residues. V was shortened by 1 base and J by 8 bases, with 13 bases between the two germline ends. CDR3 loop: CASSLIHRVDEQFF. The CDR3 nucleotides are TGCGCCAGCAGCTTGATTCACAGGGTAGATGAGCAGTTCTTC. The full variable domain, rest sourced from reference TRBV5-1 and TRBJ2-1, is KAGVTQTPRYLIKTRGQQVTLSCSPISGHRSVSWYQQTPGQGLQFLFEYFSETQRNKGNFPGRFSGRQFSNSRSEMNVSTLELGDSALYLCASSLIHRVDEQFFGPGTRLTVL.

This chain links TRBV13 with TRBJ2-5, with D perhaps TRBD1 (6 bases). Germline V gene data show CDR1 as PRHDT and CDR2 as FYEKMQ (reference sequence). The germline V and J ends were trimmed by 7 bases and 5 bases, with 17 bases remaining between them. The CDR3 runs 14 residues. CDR3 amino acids: CASTVVQGYETQYF. The CDR3 nucleotides are TGTGCCAGCACCGTTGTACAGGGATACGAGACCCAGTACTTC.

V usage is TRBV4-1 and J usage is TRBJ2-3; no reliable D call. Per the germline V gene, CDR1 is MGHRA and CDR2 is YSYEKL. V lost 4 bases to trimming and J lost 1 base, with 9 bases between them. The CDR3 is made up of 14 amino acids. CDR3 amino acids: CASSPWAGTDTQYF. The CDR3 DNA reads as TGCGCCAGCAGCCCCTGGGCTGGCACAGATACGCAGTATTTT.

The chain couples TRBV2 to TRBJ1-5; the match to TRBD1 covers 7 bases. From germline, CDR1 is SNHLY and CDR2 FYNNEI. This CDR3 is 14 amino acids long. Losses at the gene ends were 7 bases for V and 5 bases for J; bases not matched to a gene: 8. The CDR3 is CASTRAGGDQPQHF. The CDR3 DNA reads as TGTGCCAGCACTAGGGCAGGGGGTGATCAGCCCCAGCATTTT. Using reference TRBV2 and TRBJ1-5 for the parts outside the CDR3, the full variable domain is EPEVTQTPSHQVTQMGQEVILRCVPISNHLYFYWYRQILGQKVEFLVSFYNNEISEKSEIFDDQFSVERPDGSNFTLKIRSTKLEDSAMYFCASTRAGGDQPQHFGDGTRLSIL.

V is TRBV9 and J is TRBJ2-3; the D is unclear. The CDR3 loop spans 14 amino acids. V was cut by 4 bases and J by 2 bases, with 11 bases left in between. Germline V gives CDR1 SGDLS, CDR2 YYNGEE. The CDR3 sequence: CASSPRSYTDTQYF. CDR3 sequence (DNA): TGTGCCAGCAGCCCCCGGTCATACACAGATACGCAGTATTTT.

This clone has only one observation. The chain employs TRBV30 and TRBJ1-2; maybe TRBD1 (6 bases). From germline, CDR1 is GTSNPN and CDR2 SVGIG (reference sequence). This CDR3 spans 13 amino acids. Trimming cost V 0 bases and J 4 bases, with 9 bases left between them. The CDR3 DNA reads as TGTGCCTGGAGTGTAGGGGACACCTATGGCTACACCTTC. Translation gives CAWSVGDTYGYTF.

This clone was observed once. The CDR3 reads CAWSPGGDQPQHF. DNA for the CDR3: TGTGCCTGGAGCCCGGGAGGAGATCAGCCCCAGCATTTT. The genes are TRBV30 and TRBJ1-5; D gene ambiguous. This CDR3 contains 13 residues. V was cut by 3 bases and J by 5 bases, with 11 bases left in between. Germline V lookup: CDR1 GTSNPN, CDR2 SVGIG (reference sequence).

The chain combines TRBV9 with TRBJ2-1; D is unresolved. Germline values: CDR1 SGDLS, CDR2 YYNGEE. CDR3 length: 14 amino acids. V was pared by 4 bases and J by 4 bases, with 12 bases between. The CDR3 region has the DNA TGTGCCAGCAGCCCTACGCCGATTTACAATGAGCAGTTCTTC. This translates into CASSPTPIYNEQFF.

The J gene is TRBJ2-3, the V gene TRBV4-1; the D is unclear. This CDR3 comprises 13 residues. V was cut by 0 bases and J by 4 bases, with 5 bases left in between. Germline V lookup: CDR1 MGHRA, CDR2 YSYEKL. DNA for the CDR3: TGCGCCAGCAGCCAAGATCCGGCAGATACGCAGTATTTT. Translation gives CASSQDPADTQYF.

CDR3 sequence: CASSSPRTGGQETQYF. For the CDR3, the DNA is TGTGCCAGCAGCTCACCGAGGACAGGGGGCCAAGAGACCCAGTACTTC. The genes are TRBV7-6 and TRBJ2-5, with 10 bases aligning to TRBD1. The CDR3 consists of 16 residues. CDR1 is SGHVS, CDR2 FNYEAQ, per germline. The J segment lost 1 base and the V segment lost 4 bases, leaving 6 bases of the junction unmatched.

This chain links TRBV9 with TRBJ2-2; D is perhaps TRBD1 (6 bases). The germline CDR1 and CDR2 sequences are SGDLS and YYNGEE. This CDR3 comprises 14 residues. Trimming shortened V by 2 bases and J by 7 bases, and 12 bases separated the two germline ends. CDR3 amino acids: CASSVIGQRGELFF. The CDR3 DNA sequence: TGTGCCAGCAGCGTCATCGGACAGCGCGGGGAGCTGTTTTTT. Using reference TRBV9 and TRBJ2-2 for the parts outside the CDR3, the full variable domain is DSGVTQTPKHLITATGQRVTLRCSPRSGDLSVYWYQQSLDQGLQFLIQYYNGEERAKGNILERFSAQQFPDLHSELNLSSLELGDSALYFCASSVIGQRGELFFGEGSRLTVL.

J is TRBJ2-2 and V is TRBV28; TRBD2 matches at 8 bases. This CDR3 is 16 amino acids long. The germline V gene has CDR1 MDHEN and CDR2 SYDVKM. V was clipped by 2 bases and J by 2 bases; unmatched bases: 4. The CDR3 protein is CASSLLTSGNTGELFF. The CDR3 DNA reads as TGTGCCAGCAGTTTACTAACTAGCGGTAACACCGGGGAGCTGTTTTTT.

J is TRBJ2-2 and V is TRBV3-1 (or the pseudogene TRBV3-2); D is ambiguous. The ends were cut back, 4 bases at V and 6 bases at J, with 6 bases in the middle. The germline V gene encodes CDR1 LGHDT and CDR2 YNNKEL (reference sequence). There are 12 residues in the CDR3. The CDR3 reads CASSPGAGELFF. The CDR3, as DNA: TGTGCCAGCAGCCCGGGTGCCGGGGAGCTGTTTTTT.

V usage is TRBV10-2 and J usage is TRBJ1-4; weak D call: TRBD1 (6 bases). The CDR3 totals 13 residues. With 6 bases removed from V and 4 bases from J, the gap between germline ends came to 9 bases. CDR1 is WSHSY, CDR2 SAAADI, per germline. The CDR3 DNA reads TGCGCCAGCAGGGGACAACTTAATGAAAAACTGTTTTTT. Translating it yields CASRGQLNEKLFF.